These 24 T cell receptor beta chains came from one sample sequenced in a study of shared clonotypes between healthy human individuals. Using immunoSEQ multiplex PCR, the repertoire was profiled, and TCRdb retains in-frame clones only, with some absent. This table has approximately 2,000,000 clones, 85% to 95% appearing once. Sequenced material: naive CD4+ T cells from PBMCs. The sample's subset: CD45RA+ positively selected. The receptor set was obtained from a man aged 18 to 30 in good health. Some clones in this sample may be carry-over from other donors' samples.

CDR3 sequence: CASSRTSGSYSEQFF. For the CDR3, the DNA is TGTGCCAGCAGCCGAACTAGCGGGTCTTATAGTGAGCAGTTCTTC. V gene TRBV7-7 combines with J gene TRBJ2-1; 9 bases are a match to TRBD2. This CDR3 is built from 15 residues. CDR1 SSHAT and CDR2 FNYEAQ come from the germline V gene (reference sequence). V dropped 5 bases and J dropped 9; count of bases not matched to a gene: 11.

This rearrangement joins TRBV6-5 to TRBJ1-2; no reliable D call. V dropped 6 bases and J dropped 1 base, with 15 bases sitting between them. Germline loops: CDR1 MNHEY, CDR2 SVGAGI. The CDR3 sequence is 15 residues long. In DNA form, the CDR3 reads TGTGCCAGCAGACCCTACCTAGGCGGTAACTATGGCTACACCTTC. Translated, it gives CASRPYLGGNYGYTF.

The chain combines TRBV5-4 with TRBJ2-7, with 11 bases aligning to TRBD1. The ends lost 6 bases at V and 4 bases at J; junction bases unmatched: 6. The CDR3 runs to 14 residues. Germline CDR1 and CDR2: SGHNT and YYREEE (reference sequence). In DNA, the CDR3 is TGTGCCAGCACCTCCGGGACAGGGGGTTACGAGCAGTACTTC. It translates to CASTSGTGGYEQYF.

In regard to this clone: Other DNA variants within this sample encode the same CDR3. The chain couples TRBV6-5 to TRBJ1-5; TRBD1 agrees at 9 bases. The germline V gene encodes CDR1 MNHEY and CDR2 SVGAGI. The CDR3 is made up of 15 amino acids. The junction had 4 bases not matched to a gene; V was cut back by 0 bases and J by 7 bases. The CDR3 loop is CASSYSGQGNQPQHF. CDR3 DNA sequence: TGTGCCAGCAGTTACTCTGGACAGGGGAACCAGCCCCAGCATTTT.

The chain is built from TRBV5-5 and TRBJ1-5, with TRBD1 identical over 9 bases. Per germline, CDR1 SGHKS and CDR2 YYEKEE (reference sequence). The length of the CDR3 is 15 residues. Trimming removed 4 bases from V and 8 bases from J; junction bases left unmatched: 10. CDR3 loop: CASSTTGGAYEPQHF. The CDR3 nucleotides read TGTGCCAGCAGCACCACAGGGGGCGCATATGAGCCCCAGCATTTT. The full variable domain, its missing parts supplied by reference TRBV5-5 and TRBJ1-5, is DAGVTQSPTHLIKTRGQQVTLRCSPISGHKSVSWYQQVLGQGPQFIFQYYEKEERGRGNFPDRFSARQFPNYSSELNVNALLLGDSALYLCASSTTGGAYEPQHFGDGTRLSIL.

In regard to this clone: At the DNA level, this CDR3 is encoded by other sequences in the same sample as well. The DNA of the CDR3 is TGCGCCAGCAGCTTATCCGGGGGACAAGAGACCCAGTACTTC. This sequence encodes CASSLSGGQETQYF. The rearrangement joins TRBV5-1 to TRBJ2-5; possibly TRBD2 for D (6 bases). The CDR3 is made up of 14 amino acids. V was clipped by 2 bases and J by 2 bases, with 10 bases between them. From germline, CDR1 is SGHRS and CDR2 YFSETQ.

This chain links TRBV18 with TRBJ2-1; D ambiguous. Per germline, CDR1 KGHSH and CDR2 LQKENI. The CDR3 spans 20 residues. Trimming stripped 2 bases from V and 0 bases from J, with 23 bases between. In DNA form, the CDR3 reads TGTGCCAGCTCACCAAAACCGGACCGAAACCCGATAAGCTCCTACAATGAGCAGTTCTTC. Residues: CASSPKPDRNPISSYNEQFF.

V gene TRBV7-4 combines with J gene TRBJ1-1; 12 bases are shared with TRBD1. V dropped 1 base and J dropped 3; count of bases not matched to a gene: 9. Germline V gene data show CDR1 as SGHVT and CDR2 as SQSDAQ. The CDR3 extends over 18 amino acids. This CDR3 reads CASSLEGTGGAGDTEAFF. The CDR3 DNA reads TGTGCCAGCAGCTTAGAAGGGACAGGGGGCGCCGGGGACACTGAAGCTTTCTTT.

J is TRBJ2-3 and V is TRBV28; 7 positions match TRBD2. V lost 5 bases, J lost 3 bases, and 17 bases stayed unmatched. This CDR3 region has 18 residues. Per germline, CDR1 MDHEN and CDR2 SYDVKM. The CDR3, as DNA: TGTGCCAGCAGTACCCCGCGTGCTAGCGGAGGGGTTACAGATACGCAGTATTTT. As protein: CASSTPRASGGVTDTQYF.

The chain employs TRBV2 and TRBJ2-2; 7 bases align to TRBD2. CDR3 length: 14 amino acids. Trimming removed 6 bases from V and 4 bases from J; junction bases left unmatched: 5. CDR1 SNHLY and CDR2 FYNNEI come from the germline V gene. CDR3 in DNA: TGTGCCAGCAGGTCGAGCGGGGCCACCGGGGAGCTGTTTTTT. This gives the protein CASRSSGATGELFF.

The rearrangement uses TRBV6-1 and TRBJ2-5, with TRBD1 matching 8 bases. J lost 3 bases, V lost 5 bases, and 5 bases had no gene match. CDR1 and CDR2 (germline): MNHNS, SASEGT. The CDR3 sequence is 14 residues long. The CDR3 spells CASSPDRAEETQYF. As DNA, the CDR3 is TGTGCCAGCAGTCCGGACAGGGCGGAAGAGACCCAGTACTTC.

This chain uses TRBV6-6 with TRBJ1-1; D may be TRBD1 (6 bases). The CDR3 runs to 15 residues. From germline, CDR1 is MNHNY and CDR2 SVGAGI (reference sequence). Trimming cost V 2 bases and J 4 bases, with 14 bases left between them. For the CDR3, the DNA is TGTGCCAGCAGTTACACCACGGGGGCGGGCACTGAAGCTTTCTTT. This sequence encodes CASSYTTGAGTEAFF.

The chain combines TRBV7-9 with TRBJ2-7; 7 nucleotides agree with TRBD1. This CDR3 comprises 14 residues. Germline values: CDR1 SEHNR, CDR2 FQNEAQ (reference sequence). V lost 1 base to trimming and J lost 2 bases; unmatched junction nucleotides: 2. For the CDR3, the DNA is TGTGCCAGCAGCTTAGAACAGGGGACCTACGAGCAGTACTTC. Translated, it gives CASSLEQGTYEQYF.

The chain is built from TRBV7-8 and TRBJ2-2, with 8 nucleotides matching TRBD1. The CDR3 totals 17 residues. Germline CDR1 reads SGHVS; CDR2 reads FQNEAQ. The junction had 13 bases not matched to a gene; V was cut back by 5 bases and J by 5 bases. The CDR3 region is CASSRLPPTGGTGELFF. CDR3 sequence (DNA): TGTGCCAGCAGCCGCCTGCCCCCCACAGGGGGGACCGGGGAGCTGTTTTTT.

The CDR3 DNA follows: TGTGCCAGCAGCTTAGTACAAACTGCCGCGGGCTACACCTTC. Protein: CASSLVQTAAGYTF. The chain joins TRBV7-2 to TRBJ1-2; D not certain. This CDR3 has 14 residues. Germline V gene data show CDR1 as SGHTA and CDR2 as FQGNSA. The V end lost 1 base, the J end lost 8 bases, and 14 bases lay between the germline ends.

This clone showed up just once. The chain employs TRBV15 and TRBJ1-4; unclear D gene. The V end was cut by 8 bases, the J end by 5 bases, with 15 bases between. Germline loops: CDR1 LNHNV, CDR2 YYDKDF (reference sequence). This CDR3 spans 14 amino acids. The CDR3 region has the DNA TGTGCCACCGGGCATAGGAAAGGGAATGAAAAACTGTTTTTT. This gives the protein CATGHRKGNEKLFF.

The J gene is TRBJ2-2, the V gene TRBV5-3; D remains unclear. TRBV5-3 is an ORF for which the function is uncertain. The CDR3 spans 15 residues. In DNA form, the CDR3 reads TGTGCAAAATCGAACTCCCAAAGCAACACCGGGGAGCTGTTTTTT. It specifies CAKSNSQSNTGELFF.

In its sample, this clone was seen once. Its ends do not fully match the called genes, so a read error is possible. The chain has TRBV5-1 and TRBJ1-1; no reliable D call. Germline V CDR1 and CDR2: SGHRS, YFSETQ. This CDR3 contains 13 residues. CDR3 bases: TGCGCCGGCAGCTTCTCCGAGGACTCTGAAGCTTTCTTT. Translation: CAGSFSEDSEAFF.

The chain carries TRBV13 and TRBJ2-7, with 8 bases that match TRBD1. CDR3 length: 14 amino acids. Per germline, CDR1 PRHDT and CDR2 FYEKMQ (reference sequence). After removal of 6 bases from V and 2 bases from J, the junction contained 6 bases not matched to a gene. As DNA, the CDR3 is TGTGCCAGCAGAGGGACAGGTCGTGCCTACGAGCAGTACTTC. Translation: CASRGTGRAYEQYF.

This rearrangement joins TRBV5-5 to TRBJ1-5, with D possibly matching TRBD1 (6 bases). Per the germline V gene, CDR1 is SGHKS and CDR2 is YYEKEE (reference sequence). The CDR3 totals 16 residues. V was pared by 4 bases and J by 0 bases, with 14 bases between. Written as DNA, the CDR3 is TGTGCCAGCAGCCTCGGGGCAGGGGATAGCAATCAGCCCCAGCATTTT. Translating it yields CASSLGAGDSNQPQHF. Based on the CDR3 plus reference TRBV5-5 and TRBJ1-5, the full variable domain is DAGVTQSPTHLIKTRGQQVTLRCSPISGHKSVSWYQQVLGQGPQFIFQYYEKEERGRGNFPDRFSARQFPNYSSELNVNALLLGDSALYLCASSLGAGDSNQPQHFGDGTRLSIL.

The chain uses TRBV5-8 and TRBJ2-1; 8 bases are shared with TRBD2. With 3 bases clipped from V and 8 bases from J, the junction kept 13 bases outside the gene matches. CDR3 size: 16 residues. The germline V gene encodes CDR1 SGHTS and CDR2 YDEGEE. Written as DNA, the CDR3 is TGTGCCAGCAGCTCCCTCTTAGCGGGACTTAGGGATGAGCAGTTCTTC. As protein: CASSSLLAGLRDEQFF.

The chain combines TRBV5-1 with TRBJ2-3, with 10 nucleotides matching TRBD2. The CDR3 spans 16 residues. The V gene's germline CDR1 is SGHRS and CDR2 YFSETQ. J gave up 5 bases and V 3 bases, and 9 bases lay outside the gene matches. The DNA of the CDR3 is TGCGCCAGCAGCTCGTGGACTAGCGGCCATAGAGATACGCAGTATTTT. Its translation: CASSSWTSGHRDTQYF.

This clone was observed a single time. The chain recombines TRBV7-8 with TRBJ1-5, with unresolved D. Germline CDR1 is SGHVS and CDR2 is FQNEAQ. The CDR3 loop spans 15 amino acids. V lost 5 bases and J lost 0, with 11 bases in between. As DNA, the CDR3 is TGTGCCAGCAGCAACGGGATTTATAGCAATCAGCCCCAGCATTTT. Translation: CASSNGIYSNQPQHF. Filled out from reference TRBV7-8 and TRBJ1-5, the complete variable domain reads GAGVSQSPRYKVAKRGQDVALRCDPISGHVSLFWYQQALGQGPEFLTYFQNEAQLDKSGLPSDRFFAERPEGSVSTLKIQRTQQEDSAVYLCASSNGIYSNQPQHFGDGTRLSIL.

A word on this clone: The sample holds other DNA sequences that translate to the same CDR3. CDR3: CASSLAGGNGYTF. CDR3 coding DNA: TGTGCCAGCAGCTTAGCGGGGGGGAATGGCTACACCTTC. The V gene is TRBV7-2, the J gene TRBJ1-2; maybe TRBD1 (5 bases). There are 13 residues in the CDR3. Trimming pared 0 bases from V and 6 bases from J, leaving 8 bases between. CDR1 and CDR2 (germline): SGHTA, FQGNSA.